These 4 T cell receptor beta chains were all obtained from the same sample, sequenced in a study of cytomegalovirus exposure and HLA in healthy donors (dated by TCRdb to 2017 to 2019). The receptor library was made with the immunoSEQ multiplex PCR assay. The multiplex PCR relied on a mix of 60 forward primers for TCR Vbeta segments and 13 reverse primers for TCR Jbeta segments. TCRdb obtained this table from immuneACCESS and retained in-frame rearrangements with V and J assigned. These tables miss some clones; where compared with another copy, unresolved V genes account for less than half of the shortfall, and the remainder is unexplained. The table for this sample lists about 160,000 clones. Over 1% of the sample rests with the top ten. The sequenced sample consisted of PBMCs. The receptors were sampled from an older woman in good health and CMV-seronegative.

The chain couples TRBV7-2 to TRBJ2-7, with TRBD2 matching over 10 bases. The CDR3 is made up of 16 amino acids. From germline, CDR1 is SGHTA and CDR2 FQGNSA. Trimming cost V 1 base and J 4 bases; bases outside gene matches: 7. In DNA form, the CDR3 reads TGTGCCAGCAGCTTAGTCGACAGCGGGGGGGCATACGAGCAGTACTTC. It specifies CASSLVDSGGAYEQYF. Based on the CDR3 plus reference TRBV7-2 and TRBJ2-7, the full variable domain is GAGVSQSPSNKVTEKGKDVELRCDPISGHTALYWYRQSLGQGLEFLIYFQGNSAPDKSGLPSDRFSAERTGGSVSTLTIQRTQQEDSAVYLCASSLVDSGGAYEQYFGPGTRLTVT.

The V gene is TRBV2, the J gene TRBJ1-1; D is ambiguous. From germline, CDR1 is SNHLY and CDR2 FYNNEI. The ends were cut back, 3 bases at V and 11 bases at J, with 13 bases in the middle. This CDR3 comprises 12 residues. The CDR3 bases are TGTGCCAGCAGTGATTGGGCCTTGCATGCTTTCTTT. Amino acid sequence: CASSDWALHAFF.

V gene TRBV6-1 combines with J gene TRBJ1-5; D perhaps matches TRBD1 (6 bases). The CDR3 has 14 residues. CDR1 and CDR2 from the germline V gene are MNHNS and SASEGT. Trimming took off 3 bases at V and 9 bases at J, with 15 bases between the two ends. The CDR3 nucleotides read TGTGCCAGCAGTGAGAACAGGGACCTTACGCCCCAGCATTTT. Protein: CASSENRDLTPQHF.

The chain has TRBV25-1 and TRBJ2-5; 8 bases align to TRBD2. With V trimmed by 8 bases and J by 7 bases, 18 bases remained unmatched. The CDR3 extends over 16 amino acids. Germline CDR1 and CDR2: MGHDK and SYGVNS. CDR3 nucleotides: TGTGCCAGCGATGACGGGGGGGCCTCGAATATAGGGACCCAGTACTTC. It yields the protein CASDDGGASNIGTQYF.